This T cell receptor beta chain appears in the sequencing data of a study of Graves' ophthalmopathy and Graves' hyperthyroidism. Overall study results and limits: Ophthalmopathy and stable hyperthyroidism were discriminated by a 13-signature model, with about 90% sensitivity and about 76% specificity.

On this clonotype: Antigen: not known.

Amplification of TCR beta CDR3 regions used RNA transcripts. After a first-round RT-PCR with HTBI primers, a second-round multiplex PCR was run. TCRdb redid the calling of the multiplex PCR reads with MiXCR, one entry per CDR3 protein. The sample holds hundreds of thousands of distinct CDR3 sequences, about 38% seen once. Per the germline V gene, CDR1 is SEHNR and CDR2 is FQNEAQ (reference sequence). Trimming shortened V by 5 bases and J by 9 bases, and 22 bases separated the two germline ends. The CDR3 has 15 residues. Researchers turned away patients with other autoimmune diseases, uncontrolled infections, pregnancy or lactation.

This clonotype originated in an adult man with Graves' ophthalmopathy. V usage is TRBV7-9 and J usage is TRBJ2-5, with D perhaps TRBD1 (5 bases). The specimen was peripheral blood. CDR3 sequence (DNA): TGTGCCAGCAGCGTCGACCAGGGCGGCAATCAGCCCCAGTACTTC. It translates to CASSVDQGGNQPQYF.